The sequence of this T cell receptor (beta chain) was determined in a study of PD-L1 blockade in urothelial cancer. Turning to the study itself: Individuals in the cohort had been given 0 to 3 earlier chemotherapy regimens. Researchers found blood samples held a median of around 140,000 T cells.

CDR3 length: 14 amino acids. The V gene lost 6 bases and the J gene lost 7 bases, with 13 bases spanning the gap. Germline V lookup: CDR1 MNHNS, CDR2 SASEGT. Some clones are missing from TCRdb's copy, which holds only in-frame ones; the method was immunoSEQ multiplex PCR. The sample lists about 84,000 clones, 82% occurring once. The specimen comprised PBMCs, sampled around atezolizumab (anti-PD-L1) treatment. This chain uses TRBV6-1 with TRBJ1-6; tentatively, D is TRBD1 (6 bases). The sequence came from a man aged 65 to 79 with urothelial cancer. This CDR3 reads CASRQGGANSPLHF. DNA for the CDR3: TGTGCCAGCAGACAAGGGGGGGCGAATTCACCCCTCCACTTT.